This T cell receptor beta chain was sequenced during a study of regulatory T cells in long-lasting Graves disease. General observations from the study: Favoring TRBV28, TRBJ1-2 and TRBJ2-5 was a feature seen in persistent disease.

The CDR3 consists of 16 residues. From germline, CDR1 is DFQATT and CDR2 SNEGSKA (reference sequence). V gave up 0 bases and J gave up 3 bases, with 14 bases separating them. Construction of the TCR beta libraries employed iRepertoire HTBI primers in conjunction with Arm-PCR of CDR3 regions. TCRdb reanalysed the multiplex PCR reads using MiXCR and keeps one entry per CDR3 protein. The sample comprises approximately 470,000 distinct CDR3 sequences, around 16% of which are singletons, and 12% rests with the top ten. Time point reported: newly diagnosed GD, antithyroid drugs for less than 3 months. The TCR library was prepared using RNA isolated from PBMCs. This clonotype was picked up a small number of times. The antigen is undetermined. The data also belong to a second study, concerning T cells in Graves' hyperthyroidism and ophthalmopathy. As that study records: Orbital computed tomography and thyroid ultrasound, together with serum TRAb and thyroxine and clinical symptoms, were used for diagnoses.

The sample was peripheral blood mononuclear cells (PBMCs), taken at new diagnosis, from a patient treated with antithyroid drugs. The sequence derives from a man aged 35-49 years with Graves disease. The rearrangement links TRBV20-1 to TRBJ2-2; maybe TRBD1 (6 bases). In nucleotides, the CDR3 is TGCAGTGCTAGAGATCTAACAGGGAAAGACACCGGGGAGCTGTTTTTT. Its protein product is CSARDLTGKDTGELFF.